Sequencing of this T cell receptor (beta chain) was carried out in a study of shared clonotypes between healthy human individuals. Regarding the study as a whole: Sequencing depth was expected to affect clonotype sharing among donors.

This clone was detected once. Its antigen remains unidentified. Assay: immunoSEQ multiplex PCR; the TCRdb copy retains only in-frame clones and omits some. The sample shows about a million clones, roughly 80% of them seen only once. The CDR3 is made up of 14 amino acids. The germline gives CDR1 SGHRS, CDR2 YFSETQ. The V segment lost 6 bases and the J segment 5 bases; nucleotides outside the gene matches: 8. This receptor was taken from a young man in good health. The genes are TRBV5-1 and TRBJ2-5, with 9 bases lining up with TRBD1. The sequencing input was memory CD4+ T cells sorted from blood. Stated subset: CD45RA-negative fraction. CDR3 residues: CASTISGTGETQYF. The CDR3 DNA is TGCGCCAGCACCATTTCCGGGACAGGGGAGACCCAGTACTTC.